This passage covers 3 T cell receptor beta chains from one sample sequenced in a study of cytomegalovirus exposure and HLA in healthy donors. 60 Vbeta and 13 Jbeta primers were used in PCR. Some clones are missing from TCRdb's copy, which holds only in-frame ones; the method was immunoSEQ multiplex PCR. The data show 65,000 to 70,000 clones, roughly four fifths seen once. Specimen: PBMCs. The receptors stem from a man aged 45-65 years in good health and CMV-seronegative.

The chain combines TRBV4-1 with TRBJ2-7; TRBD1 matches 9 bases. J was trimmed by 0 bases and V by 4 bases; bases with no gene match: 7. The germline gives CDR1 MGHRA, CDR2 YSYEKL. This CDR3 region has 16 residues. The CDR3 sequence: CASSRDPGQGSYEQYF. CDR3 DNA: TGCGCCAGCAGCCGAGATCCGGGACAGGGCTCCTACGAGCAGTACTTC.

The chain combines TRBV29-1 with TRBJ1-2; 9 bases map to TRBD1. CDR3 length: 13 residues. Germline values: CDR1 SQVTM, CDR2 ANQGSEA. The chain's CDR3 is CSIIPGQGRGYTF. CDR3 nucleotide sequence: TGCAGTATCATCCCGGGACAGGGAAGGGGCTACACCTTC.

The V gene is TRBV7-6, the J gene TRBJ2-5, with TRBD2 matching 9 bases. Germline V gene sequence: CDR1 SGHVS, CDR2 FNYEAQ. V shed 1 base and J 0 bases; nucleotides not matched to a gene: 12. This CDR3 comprises 19 residues. The CDR3 loop reads CASSLDGGRAFSYQETQYF. The CDR3 DNA sequence: TGTGCCAGCAGCTTAGACGGCGGGAGGGCCTTCTCGTACCAAGAGACCCAGTACTTC. The whole variable domain, remainder taken from reference TRBV7-6 and TRBJ2-5, is GAGVSQSPRYKVTKRGQDVALRCDPISGHVSLYWYRQALGQGPEFLTYFNYEAQQDKSGLPNDRFSAERPEGSISTLTIQRTEQRDSAMYRCASSLDGGRAFSYQETQYFGPGTRLLVL.